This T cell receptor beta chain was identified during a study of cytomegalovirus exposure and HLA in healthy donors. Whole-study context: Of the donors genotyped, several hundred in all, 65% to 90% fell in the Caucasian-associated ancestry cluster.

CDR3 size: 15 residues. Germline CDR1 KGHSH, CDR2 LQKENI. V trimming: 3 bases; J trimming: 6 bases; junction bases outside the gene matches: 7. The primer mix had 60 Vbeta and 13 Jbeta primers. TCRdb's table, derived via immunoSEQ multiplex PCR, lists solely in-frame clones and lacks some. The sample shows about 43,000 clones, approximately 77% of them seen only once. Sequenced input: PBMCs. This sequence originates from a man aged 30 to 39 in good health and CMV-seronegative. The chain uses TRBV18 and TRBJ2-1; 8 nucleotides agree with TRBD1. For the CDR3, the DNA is TGTGCCAGCTCACCTCAATACGGACAGGGCAATGAGCAGTTCTTC. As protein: CASSPQYGQGNEQFF.